This T cell receptor beta chain was sequenced during a study of blood T cell repertoires in COVID-19. The CDR3 sequence is 15 residues long. V lost 0 bases, J lost 3 bases, and 4 bases stayed unmatched. Germline CDR1 and CDR2: MNHEY and SMNVEV (reference sequence). The repertoire was sequenced with immunoSEQ multiplex PCR; TCRdb's copy has only in-frame clones and lacks some. This repertoire shows 4,500 to 5,500 clones, around 89% found once; its top ten account for around 42%. Sequenced: peripheral blood. This clonotype originated in a man between 65 and 80 years old with COVID-19, enrolled during active disease. The genes are TRBV27 and TRBJ2-7; 8 bases are shared with TRBD2. In nucleotides, the CDR3 is TGTGCCAGCAGTTTATCCTCTAGCGGGTACTACGAGCAGTACTTC. It codes for CASSLSSSGYYEQYF.